The entry that follows covers one T cell receptor beta chain sequence. What it binds is unknown. This CDR3 comprises 12 residues. Germline values: CDR1 ENHRY, CDR2 SYGVKD. Trimming took off 2 bases at V and 4 bases at J, with 4 bases between the two ends. This entry belongs to a study of blood T cells in healthy people across ages. General study points: PBMC samples, being unsorted, prevented any conclusive comparison of naive and antigen-experienced cells. Diversity figures derived from one million T cells were judged to underestimate the true value.

For the second PCR, which ran for roughly 7 to 11 cycles, a sample-barcoded 5' primer and a J-beta primer mix were used. TCRdb analysed the 5' RACE reads with MiXCR anew, one entry per CDR3 protein. The table has around 1,700,000 distinct CDR3 sequences, 25% to 30% seen once; the top ten hold approximately 7.7%. The chain couples TRBV10-3 to TRBJ2-3; D not certain. The sequenced sample consisted of blood. The sequence was collected from a woman aged 25 to 39 in good health. The CDR3 nucleotides are TGTGCCATCAGTGAGGGCTCAGATACGCAGTATTTT. It translates to CAISEGSDTQYF.